Following are 3 T cell receptor beta chains from one sample sequenced in a study of control samples from healthy donors and cancer patients. Data came from immunoSEQ multiplex PCR; TCRdb stores just in-frame clones and leaves some out. The sample includes around 45,000 clones, 70% to 75% of them seen just once. Sequencing input: formalin-fixed, paraffin-embedded tissue. The receptors were gathered from a male donor with melanoma.

In its sample, this clone was seen once. The chain combines TRBV19 with TRBJ2-3; TRBD2 is a possible D gene (6 bases). Between the trimmed V and J ends, which lost 3 bases and 2 bases, there was a span of 9 bases. The CDR3 loop spans 14 amino acids. Germline V CDR1 and CDR2: LNHDA, SQIVND (reference sequence). CDR3 in DNA: TGTGCCAGTAGTATGGGGGGTTACACAGATACGCAGTATTTT. Translation: CASSMGGYTDTQYF.

The V and J genes are TRBV7-3 and TRBJ2-3, with D perhaps matching TRBD1 (6 bases). The V end was cut by 4 bases, the J end by 0 bases, with 11 bases between. Germline loops: CDR1 SGHTA, CDR2 FQGTGA. This CDR3 comprises 15 residues. The CDR3 loop is CASSSGQTSTDTQYF. CDR3 nucleotides: TGTGCCAGCAGCTCGGGACAAACAAGCACAGATACGCAGTATTTT. The full variable domain, with the rest looked up from reference TRBV7-3 and TRBJ2-3, is GAGVSQTPSNKVTEKGKYVELRCDPISGHTALYWYRQSLGQGPEFLIYFQGTGAADDSGLPNDRFFAVRPEGSVSTLKIQRTERGDSAVYLCASSSGQTSTDTQYFGPGTRLTVL.

The rearrangement links TRBV27 to TRBJ2-1, with 12 bases aligning to TRBD2. There are 15 residues in the CDR3. Losses at the gene ends were 2 bases for V and 6 bases for J; bases not matched to a gene: 2. CDR1 is MNHEY and CDR2 is SMNVEV in the germline V gene (reference sequence). The CDR3 loop is CASSLRLAGANEQFF. CDR3 nucleotides: TGTGCCAGCAGTTTACGACTAGCGGGAGCCAATGAGCAGTTCTTC.